This T cell receptor (beta chain) was retrieved from a study of Graves' ophthalmopathy and Graves' hyperthyroidism. For repertoire sequencing, the TCR beta CDR3 regions were amplified from RNA transcripts. Following a first-round RT-PCR that used HTBI primers, a second-round multiplex PCR was carried out. TCRdb analysed the multiplex PCR reads with MiXCR anew, one entry per CDR3 protein. The sample includes hundreds of thousands of distinct CDR3 sequences, 20% to 25% of them seen just once. This clonotype showed up many times. With 3 bases removed from V and 1 base from J, the gap between germline ends came to 6 bases. This CDR3 region has 13 residues.

This chain connects TRBV12-3 or TRBV12-4 to TRBJ1-1, with D unresolved. The clonotype was recovered from a woman younger than 35 with stable Graves' hyperthyroidism. Sample: peripheral blood. In DNA form, the CDR3 reads TGTGCCAGCAGTTTCGTAGAGAACACTGAAGCTTTCTTT. Translating it yields CASSFVENTEAFF.